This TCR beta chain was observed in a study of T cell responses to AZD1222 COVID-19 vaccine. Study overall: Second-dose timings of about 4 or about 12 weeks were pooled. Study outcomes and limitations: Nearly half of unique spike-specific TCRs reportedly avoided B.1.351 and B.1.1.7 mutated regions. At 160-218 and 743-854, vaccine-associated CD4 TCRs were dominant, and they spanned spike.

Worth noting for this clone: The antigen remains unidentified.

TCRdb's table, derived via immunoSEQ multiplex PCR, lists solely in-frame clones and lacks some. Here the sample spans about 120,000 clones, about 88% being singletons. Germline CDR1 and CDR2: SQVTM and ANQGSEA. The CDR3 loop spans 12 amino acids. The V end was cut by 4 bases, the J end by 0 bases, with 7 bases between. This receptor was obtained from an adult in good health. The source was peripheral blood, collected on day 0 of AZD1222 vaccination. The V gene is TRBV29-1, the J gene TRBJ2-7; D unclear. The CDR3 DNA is TGCAGCGTTGGGCAGAGCTCCTACGAGCAGTACTTC. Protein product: CSVGQSSYEQYF.